Many counts were recorded for the clone carrying this T cell receptor beta chain. Its antigen remains unidentified. The length of the CDR3 is 12 residues. The V gene lost 0 bases and the J gene lost 11 bases, with 10 bases spanning the gap. The germline V gene encodes CDR1 SGHAT and CDR2 FQDESV (reference sequence). The sequenced material, unsorted PBMC DNA, was run on ten immunoSEQ deep assay plates. Sequencing was performed with immunoSEQ multiplex PCR; in TCRdb, only in-frame clones are kept and a portion is missing. Of 470,000 or so clones in the sample, 81% were seen once. This specimen comes from a study of shared clonotypes between healthy human individuals. Across the study: In total, the donors were a couple of women and a few men aged 18 to 49. Study-level results: Few donors limited the genetic and exposure-history diversity represented.

Those who donated, Caucasian adults without exception, all lived in Nashville, Tennessee. The rearrangement uses TRBV11-1 and TRBJ1-1; TRBD1 is a possible D gene (6 bases). This TCR was recovered from a middle-aged woman in good health. Some clones in this sample may be carry-over from other donors' samples. The sequencing sample was made of PBMCs. CDR3 amino acids: CASSLALGAAFF. Written as DNA, the CDR3 is TGTGCCAGCAGCTTAGCGCTGGGGGCGGCTTTCTTT.